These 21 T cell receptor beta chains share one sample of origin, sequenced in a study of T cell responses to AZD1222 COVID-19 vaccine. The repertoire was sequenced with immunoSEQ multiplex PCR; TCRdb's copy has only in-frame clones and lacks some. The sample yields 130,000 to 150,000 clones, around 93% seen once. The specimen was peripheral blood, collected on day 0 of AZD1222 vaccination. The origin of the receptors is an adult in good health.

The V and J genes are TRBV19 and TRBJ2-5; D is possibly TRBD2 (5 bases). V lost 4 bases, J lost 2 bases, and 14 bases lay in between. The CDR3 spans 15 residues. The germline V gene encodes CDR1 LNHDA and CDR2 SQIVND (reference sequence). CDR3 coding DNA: TGTGCCAGTAGTAACCTTGACTATTGGCAAGAGACCCAGTACTTC. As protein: CASSNLDYWQETQYF.

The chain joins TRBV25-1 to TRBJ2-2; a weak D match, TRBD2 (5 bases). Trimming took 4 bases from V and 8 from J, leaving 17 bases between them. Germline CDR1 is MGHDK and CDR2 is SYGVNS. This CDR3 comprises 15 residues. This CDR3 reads CASSASSSLAGELFF. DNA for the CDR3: TGTGCCAGCAGTGCCTCCTCTAGCCTGGCAGGGGAGCTGTTTTTT. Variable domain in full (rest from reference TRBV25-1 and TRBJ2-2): EADIYQTPRYLVIGTGKKITLECSQTMGHDKMYWYQQDPGMELHLIHYSYGVNSTEKGDLSSESTVSRIRTEHFPLTLESARPSHTSQYLCASSASSSLAGELFFGEGSRLTVL.

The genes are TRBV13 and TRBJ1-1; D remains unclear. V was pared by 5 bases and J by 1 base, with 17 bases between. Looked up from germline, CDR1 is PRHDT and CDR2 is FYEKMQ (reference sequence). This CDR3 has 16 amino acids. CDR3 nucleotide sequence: TGTGCCAGCAGCCCCGGCCGGAGGCTGAAGAACACTGAAGCTTTCTTT. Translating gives CASSPGRRLKNTEAFF.

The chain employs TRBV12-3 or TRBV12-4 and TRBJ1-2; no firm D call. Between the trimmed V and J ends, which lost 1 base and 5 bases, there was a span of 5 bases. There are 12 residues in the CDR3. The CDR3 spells CASSLVPYGYTF. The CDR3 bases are TGTGCCAGCAGTTTAGTGCCGTATGGCTACACCTTC.

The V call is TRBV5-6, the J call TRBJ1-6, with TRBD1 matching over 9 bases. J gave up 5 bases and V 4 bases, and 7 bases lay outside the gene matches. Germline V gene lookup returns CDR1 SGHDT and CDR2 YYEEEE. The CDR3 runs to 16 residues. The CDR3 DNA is TGTGCCAGCAGCCTGTTGGGGACAGGGAATAATTCACCCCTCCACTTT. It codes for CASSLLGTGNNSPLHF.

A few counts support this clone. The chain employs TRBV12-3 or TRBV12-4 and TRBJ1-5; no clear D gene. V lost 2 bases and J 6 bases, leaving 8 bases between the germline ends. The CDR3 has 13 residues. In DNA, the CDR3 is TGTGCCAGCAGTTTACAGAGGGTTCAGCCCCAGCATTTT. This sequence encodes CASSLQRVQPQHF.

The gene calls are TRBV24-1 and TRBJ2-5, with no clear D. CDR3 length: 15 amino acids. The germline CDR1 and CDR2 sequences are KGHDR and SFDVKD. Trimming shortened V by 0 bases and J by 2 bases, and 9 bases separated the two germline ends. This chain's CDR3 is CATSDLAGGQETQYF. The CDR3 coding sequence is TGTGCCACCAGTGATTTGGCAGGTGGGCAAGAGACCCAGTACTTC.

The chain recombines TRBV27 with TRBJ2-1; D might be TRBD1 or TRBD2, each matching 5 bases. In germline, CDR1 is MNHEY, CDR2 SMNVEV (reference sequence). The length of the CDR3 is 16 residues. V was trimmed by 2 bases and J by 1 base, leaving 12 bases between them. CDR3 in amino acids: CASSLGPGPSYNEQFF. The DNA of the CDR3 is TGTGCCAGCAGTTTAGGTCCGGGGCCTTCCTACAATGAGCAGTTCTTC.

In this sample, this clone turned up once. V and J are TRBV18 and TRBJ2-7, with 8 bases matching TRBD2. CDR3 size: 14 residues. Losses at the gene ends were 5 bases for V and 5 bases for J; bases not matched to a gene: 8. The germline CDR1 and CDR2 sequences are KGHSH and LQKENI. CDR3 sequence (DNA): TGTGCCAGCTCAGTTGGACTAGCTGTAGACGAGCAGTACTTC. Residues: CASSVGLAVDEQYF.

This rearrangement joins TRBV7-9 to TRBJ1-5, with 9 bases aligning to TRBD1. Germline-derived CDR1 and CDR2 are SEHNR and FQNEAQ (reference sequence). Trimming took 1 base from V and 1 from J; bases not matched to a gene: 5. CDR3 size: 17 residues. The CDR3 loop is CASSLGTGASSNQPQHF. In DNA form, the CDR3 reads TGTGCCAGCAGCTTAGGGACAGGGGCCTCAAGCAATCAGCCCCAGCATTTT.

The DNA of the CDR3 is TGTGCCAGCACCTACCCGGGTAACCCAGAAAAACTGTTTTTT. Translated: CASTYPGNPEKLFF. This sequence joins TRBV5-4 and TRBJ1-4; unclear D gene. Between the trimmed V and J ends, which lost 6 bases and 8 bases, there was a span of 17 bases. Germline CDR1 SGHNT, CDR2 YYREEE (reference sequence). The CDR3 contains 14 residues.

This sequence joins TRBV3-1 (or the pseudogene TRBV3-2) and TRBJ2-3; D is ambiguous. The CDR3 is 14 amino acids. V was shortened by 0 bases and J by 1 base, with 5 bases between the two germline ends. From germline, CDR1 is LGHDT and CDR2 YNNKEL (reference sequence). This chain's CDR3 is CASSQEKGTDTQYF. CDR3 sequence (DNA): TGTGCCAGCAGCCAAGAGAAGGGCACAGATACGCAGTATTTT.

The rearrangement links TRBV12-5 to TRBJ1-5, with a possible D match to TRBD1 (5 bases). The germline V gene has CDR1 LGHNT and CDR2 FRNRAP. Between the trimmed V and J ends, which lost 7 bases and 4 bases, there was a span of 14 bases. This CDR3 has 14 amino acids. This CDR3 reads CASADNRINQPQHF. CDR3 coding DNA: TGTGCTAGTGCCGACAACAGGATTAATCAGCCCCAGCATTTT.

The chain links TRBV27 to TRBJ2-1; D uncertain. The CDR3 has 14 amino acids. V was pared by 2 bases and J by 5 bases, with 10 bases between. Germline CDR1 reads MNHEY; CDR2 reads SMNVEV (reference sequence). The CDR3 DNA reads TGTGCCAGCAGTTTAAGAGGTCCGGACAATGAGCAGTTCTTC. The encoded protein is CASSLRGPDNEQFF.

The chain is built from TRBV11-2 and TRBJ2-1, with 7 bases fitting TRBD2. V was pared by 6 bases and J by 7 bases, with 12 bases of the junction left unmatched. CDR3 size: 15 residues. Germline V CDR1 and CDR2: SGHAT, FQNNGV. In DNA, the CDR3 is TGTGCCAGCAGTCCCATTAGGACTAGTTGGAATGAGCAGTTCTTC. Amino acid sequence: CASSPIRTSWNEQFF.

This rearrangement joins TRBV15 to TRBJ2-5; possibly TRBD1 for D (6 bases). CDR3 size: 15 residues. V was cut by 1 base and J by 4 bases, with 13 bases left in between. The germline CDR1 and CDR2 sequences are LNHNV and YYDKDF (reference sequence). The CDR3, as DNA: TGTGCCACCAGCAGAGGGGCAGGGGTCCGAGAGACCCAGTACTTC. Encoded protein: CATSRGAGVRETQYF.

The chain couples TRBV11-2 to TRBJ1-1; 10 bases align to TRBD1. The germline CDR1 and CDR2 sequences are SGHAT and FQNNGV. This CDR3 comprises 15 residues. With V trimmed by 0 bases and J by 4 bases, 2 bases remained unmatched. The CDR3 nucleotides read TGTGCCAGCAGCTTAGAGGGACAGGGGCCCACTGAAGCTTTCTTT. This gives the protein CASSLEGQGPTEAFF.

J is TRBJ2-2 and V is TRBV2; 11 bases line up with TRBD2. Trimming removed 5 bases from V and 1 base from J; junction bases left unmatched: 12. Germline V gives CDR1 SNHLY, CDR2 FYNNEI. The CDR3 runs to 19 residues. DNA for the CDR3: TGTGCCAGCAGTTTCGGTGATAGCGGGGGGGCGGAGAACACCGGGGAGCTGTTTTTT. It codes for CASSFGDSGGAENTGELFF.

The CDR3, as DNA: TGTGCCAGCTCACCACCGGAGGGGGCACCGCGAGAGCAGTACTTC. This translates into CASSPPEGAPREQYF. V gene TRBV18 combines with J gene TRBJ2-7; a possible D gene is TRBD1 (7 bases). Germline CDR1 is KGHSH and CDR2 is LQKENI. The CDR3 has 15 amino acids. V lost 0 bases, J lost 7 bases, and 16 bases lay in between.

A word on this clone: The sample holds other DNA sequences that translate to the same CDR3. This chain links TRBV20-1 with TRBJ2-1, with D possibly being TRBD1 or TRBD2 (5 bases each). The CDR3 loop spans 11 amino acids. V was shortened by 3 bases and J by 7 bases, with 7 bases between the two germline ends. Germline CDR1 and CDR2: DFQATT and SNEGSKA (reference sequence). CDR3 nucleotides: TGCAGTGCTAGGAGGGGTAATGAGCAGTTCTTC. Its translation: CSARRGNEQFF.

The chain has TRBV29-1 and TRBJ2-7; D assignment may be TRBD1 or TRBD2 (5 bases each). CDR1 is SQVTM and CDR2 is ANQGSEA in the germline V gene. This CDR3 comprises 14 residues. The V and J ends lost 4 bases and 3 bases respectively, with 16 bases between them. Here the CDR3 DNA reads TGCAGCGTTGGGCCCGGGGTCAGGGTCTACGAGCAGTACTTC. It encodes CSVGPGVRVYEQYF.